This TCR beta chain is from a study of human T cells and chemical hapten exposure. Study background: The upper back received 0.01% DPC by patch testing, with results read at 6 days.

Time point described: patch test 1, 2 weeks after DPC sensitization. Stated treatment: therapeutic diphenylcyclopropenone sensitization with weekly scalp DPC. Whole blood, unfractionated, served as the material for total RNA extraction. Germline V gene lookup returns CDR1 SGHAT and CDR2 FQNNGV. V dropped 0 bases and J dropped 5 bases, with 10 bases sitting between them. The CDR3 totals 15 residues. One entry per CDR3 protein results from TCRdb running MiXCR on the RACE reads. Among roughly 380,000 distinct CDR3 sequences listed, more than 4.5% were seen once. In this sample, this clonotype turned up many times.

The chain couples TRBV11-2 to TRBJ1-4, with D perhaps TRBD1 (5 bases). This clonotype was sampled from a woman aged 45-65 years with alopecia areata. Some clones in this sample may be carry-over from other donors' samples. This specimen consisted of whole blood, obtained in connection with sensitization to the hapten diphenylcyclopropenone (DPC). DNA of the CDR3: TGTGCCAGCAGCTTAGATCTGGGACTAAATGAAAAACTGTTTTTT. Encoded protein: CASSLDLGLNEKLFF. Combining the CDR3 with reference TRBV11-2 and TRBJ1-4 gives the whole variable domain EAGVAQSPRYKIIEKRQSVAFWCNPISGHATLYWYQQILGQGPKLLIQFQNNGVVDDSQLPKDRFSAERLKGVDSTLKIQPAKLEDSAVYLCASSLDLGLNEKLFFGSGTQLSVL.